This T cell receptor (beta chain) emerged from a study of cytomegalovirus exposure and HLA in healthy donors. Amplification used 60 Vbeta primers and 13 Jbeta primers. Libraries were prepared by immunoSEQ multiplex PCR; TCRdb keeps only in-frame clonotypes and omits some of them. The data contain about 150,000 clones, just under 75% of them singletons. Points on this clone: Its antigen remains unidentified. The junction differs from germline at one of its ends, possibly a read error.

The V gene's germline CDR1 is SEHNR and CDR2 FQNEAQ (reference sequence). The CDR3 has 15 residues. General study results and limits: A later analysis reportedly found fewer N-insertions in an Asian-associated ancestry cluster than the roughly 680-donor mean. Later work associated roughly 17,000 TCR beta sequences with HLA alleles at 0.05 false discovery rate.

This TCR was sampled from a woman aged 18-30 years in good health and CMV-seronegative. The gene calls are TRBV7-9 and TRBJ2-7, with 7 bases identical to TRBD1. Source material: PBMCs. The CDR3 loop reads CSSSLVGGEVYEQYF. The CDR3 nucleotides read TGTTCCAGCAGCTTAGTAGGGGGCGAGGTATACGAGCAGTACTTC.